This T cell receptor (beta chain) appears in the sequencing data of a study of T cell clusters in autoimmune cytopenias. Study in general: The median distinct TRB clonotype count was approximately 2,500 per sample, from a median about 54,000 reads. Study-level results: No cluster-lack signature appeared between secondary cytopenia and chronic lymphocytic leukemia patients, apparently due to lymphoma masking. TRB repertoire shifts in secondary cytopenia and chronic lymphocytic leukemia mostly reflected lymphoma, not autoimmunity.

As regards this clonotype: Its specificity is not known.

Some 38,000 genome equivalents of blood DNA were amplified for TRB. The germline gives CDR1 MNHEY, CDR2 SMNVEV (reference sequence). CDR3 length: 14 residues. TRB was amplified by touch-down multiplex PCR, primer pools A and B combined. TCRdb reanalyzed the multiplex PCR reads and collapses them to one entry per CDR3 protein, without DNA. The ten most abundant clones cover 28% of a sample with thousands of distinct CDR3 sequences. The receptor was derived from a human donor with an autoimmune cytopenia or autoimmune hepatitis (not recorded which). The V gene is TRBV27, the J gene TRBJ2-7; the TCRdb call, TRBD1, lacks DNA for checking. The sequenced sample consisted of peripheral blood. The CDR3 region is CASSTGGPTYEQYF.